These T cell receptor beta chains were read from a single sample in a study of T cell repertoires in cytomegalovirus infection. Their recognized antigens are unknown. TCRdb re-called the reads through MiXCR, storing one row per CDR3 protein. This table holds roughly 800,000 distinct CDR3 sequences, almost 30% found once. The sample in question was cultured CD8+ T cells from PBMCs, obtained from culture after CMV antigen stimulation. These receptors all stem from a human donor in good health (CMV status not recorded). Some clones in this sample may be carry-over from other donors' samples. CDR3s include the opening cysteine and the closing phenylalanine or tryptophan. The order of the fields is D gene, J gene, clone size, V gene, CDR3 protein, CDR3 DNA. The D gene is left open where the match is weak. Clone size, where shown, is once, few, many, or a class for clones that have expanded.

d_gene: .
j_gene: TRBJ1-2
abundance: .
v_gene: TRBV12-3/TRBV12-4
CDR3aa: CASSRTFGGYTF
CDR3nt: TGTGCCAGCAGTAGGACCTTCGGAGGCTACACCTTC

d_gene: TRBD2
j_gene: TRBJ2-1
abundance: few
v_gene: TRBV7-6
CDR3aa: CASSLPSGGHNEQFF
CDR3nt: TGTGCCAGCAGCTTACCTAGCGGGGGCCACAATGAGCAGTTCTTC

d_gene: TRBD1
j_gene: TRBJ1-5
abundance: many
v_gene: TRBV28
CDR3aa: CASSSATGVRRNQPQHF
CDR3nt: TGTGCCAGCAGTTCGGCGACAGGGGTAAGAAGGAATCAGCCCCAGCATTTT

d_gene: TRBD1
j_gene: TRBJ1-1
abundance: few
v_gene: TRBV5-4
CDR3aa: CASSPPPGQGPVGNTEAFF
CDR3nt: TGTGCCAGCAGCCCACCACCGGGACAGGGGCCCGTTGGGAACACTGAAGCTTTCTTT

d_gene: TRBD2
j_gene: TRBJ2-5
abundance: few
v_gene: TRBV7-2
CDR3aa: CASSRWEGEETQYF
CDR3nt: TGTGCCAGCAGCCGCTGGGAGGGCGAAGAGACCCAGTACTTC

d_gene: .
j_gene: TRBJ2-5
abundance: few
v_gene: TRBV20-1
CDR3aa: CSAESGTPELKETQYF
CDR3nt: TGCAGTGCTGAATCCGGGACACCTGAGCTGAAAGAGACCCAGTACTTC

d_gene: TRBD1
j_gene: TRBJ2-7
abundance: few
v_gene: TRBV29-1
CDR3aa: CSVAPETGQFLRGEQYF
CDR3nt: TGCAGCGTTGCGCCGGAGACAGGGCAGTTTCTACGGGGCGAGCAGTACTTC

d_gene: .
j_gene: TRBJ2-1
abundance: .
v_gene: TRBV7-3
CDR3aa: CASSLVNDFTGYNEQFF
CDR3nt: TGTGCCAGCAGCTTAGTTAATGACTTTACGGGTTACAATGAGCAGTTCTTC

d_gene: TRBD1
j_gene: TRBJ1-2
abundance: .
v_gene: TRBV6-2/TRBV6-3
CDR3aa: CASSTFLGQATNYGYTF
CDR3nt: TGTGCCAGCAGTACGTTTTTAGGACAGGCGACTAACTATGGCTACACCTTC

d_gene: TRBD1
j_gene: TRBJ1-1
abundance: .
v_gene: TRBV7-9
CDR3aa: CASSSLGTGGWDYLAF
CDR3nt: TGTGCCAGCAGCTCGCTCGGGACAGGGGGATGGGATTATCTTGCCTTT

d_gene: .
j_gene: TRBJ2-1
abundance: many
v_gene: TRBV7-8
CDR3aa: CASSLLGVGSYNEQFF
CDR3nt: TGTGCCAGCAGCTTATTGGGGGTCGGCTCCTACAATGAGCAGTTCTTC

d_gene: .
j_gene: TRBJ2-3
abundance: .
v_gene: TRBV27
CDR3aa: CASSLSPGGSTDTQYF
CDR3nt: TGTGCCAGCAGTTTATCGCCGGGGGGCAGCACAGATACGCAGTATTTT

d_gene: TRBD1
j_gene: TRBJ2-7
abundance: few
v_gene: TRBV7-9
CDR3aa: CASSRGQWYEQYF
CDR3nt: TGTGCCAGCAGCCGGGGACAGTGGTACGAGCAGTACTTC

d_gene: TRBD1
j_gene: TRBJ2-2
abundance: .
v_gene: TRBV6-2/TRBV6-3
CDR3aa: CASTQDRSAPNTGELFF
CDR3nt: TGTGCCAGCACCCAGGACAGGTCCGCCCCGAACACCGGGGAGCTGTTTTTT

d_gene: .
j_gene: TRBJ2-3
abundance: .
v_gene: TRBV6-1
CDR3aa: CASSDPLEVGDTQYF
CDR3nt: TGTGCCAGCAGTGATCCACTAGAGGTAGGAGATACGCAGTATTTT

d_gene: .
j_gene: TRBJ2-4
abundance: .
v_gene: TRBV7-4
CDR3aa: CASSARTGLAKNIQYF
CDR3nt: TGTGCCAGCAGCGCTCGGACCGGGCTAGCCAAAAACATTCAGTACTTC

d_gene: .
j_gene: TRBJ2-5
abundance: .
v_gene: TRBV7-9
CDR3aa: CASSDRLSQETQYF
CDR3nt: TGTGCCAGCAGCGACCGCCTGTCACAAGAGACCCAGTACTTC

d_gene: .
j_gene: TRBJ2-5
abundance: .
v_gene: TRBV27
CDR3aa: CASSFTGASQETQYF
CDR3nt: TGTGCCAGCAGTTTCACGGGGGCCAGCCAAGAGACCCAGTACTTC

d_gene: .
j_gene: TRBJ1-1
abundance: few
v_gene: TRBV10-3
CDR3aa: CAISESRDEYTEAFF
CDR3nt: TGTGCCATCAGTGAGTCGAGGGATGAATACACTGAAGCTTTCTTT

d_gene: .
j_gene: TRBJ2-1
abundance: .
v_gene: TRBV6-5
CDR3aa: CASILGNEQFF
CDR3nt: TGTGCCAGCATTTTAGGGAATGAGCAGTTCTTC

d_gene: TRBD2
j_gene: TRBJ2-6
abundance: .
v_gene: TRBV12-3/TRBV12-4
CDR3aa: CATGGGGETGANVLTF
CDR3nt: TGTGCCACGGGGGGCGGGGGGGAAACTGGGGCCAACGTCCTGACTTTC

d_gene: .
j_gene: TRBJ2-2
abundance: few
v_gene: TRBV6-2/TRBV6-3
CDR3aa: CASSFLKALRTGELFF
CDR3nt: TGTGCCAGCAGTTTTCTTAAGGCACTTCGCACCGGGGAGCTGTTTTTT

d_gene: .
j_gene: TRBJ2-1
abundance: .
v_gene: TRBV3-1
CDR3aa: CASSPLGPVYNEQFF
CDR3nt: TGTGCCAGCAGCCCCTTGGGACCGGTCTACAATGAGCAGTTCTTC

d_gene: .
j_gene: TRBJ1-1
abundance: .
v_gene: TRBV20-1
CDR3aa: CSAPMNTEAFF
CDR3nt: TGCAGTGCGCCAATGAACACTGAAGCTTTCTTT

d_gene: .
j_gene: TRBJ2-1
abundance: few
v_gene: TRBV7-9
CDR3aa: CASSPLELGAYNEQFF
CDR3nt: TGTGCCAGCAGCCCTCTCGAGCTCGGGGCTTACAATGAGCAGTTCTTC

d_gene: .
j_gene: TRBJ2-1
abundance: many
v_gene: TRBV7-2
CDR3aa: CASSLESAIRGHEQFF
CDR3nt: TGTGCCAGCAGCTTAGAGTCGGCTATCCGGGGGCATGAGCAGTTCTTC

d_gene: .
j_gene: TRBJ2-5
abundance: few
v_gene: TRBV2
CDR3aa: CAIPTRDNQETQYF
CDR3nt: TGTGCCATCCCTACCCGGGACAACCAAGAGACCCAGTACTTC

d_gene: .
j_gene: TRBJ1-5
abundance: .
v_gene: TRBV27
CDR3aa: CASSSLRSGSSQPQHF
CDR3nt: TGTGCCAGCAGTTCCCTAAGGTCAGGGAGTAGTCAGCCCCAGCATTTT

d_gene: .
j_gene: TRBJ1-5
abundance: .
v_gene: TRBV10-3
CDR3aa: CAISLTGDSNQPQHF
CDR3nt: TGTGCCATCAGCCTGACAGGCGATAGCAATCAGCCCCAGCATTTT

d_gene: TRBD1
j_gene: TRBJ2-3
abundance: many
v_gene: TRBV6-1
CDR3aa: CATPGQITDTQYF
CDR3nt: TGTGCCACCCCGGGACAGATCACAGATACGCAGTATTTT

d_gene: .
j_gene: TRBJ2-1
abundance: few
v_gene: TRBV7-3
CDR3aa: CASSHSGEQFF
CDR3nt: TGTGCCAGCAGCCATAGCGGTGAGCAGTTCTTC

d_gene: .
j_gene: TRBJ2-6
abundance: many
v_gene: TRBV7-6
CDR3aa: CASSLLQGDGANVLTF
CDR3nt: TGTGCCAGCAGCTTACTCCAAGGGGATGGGGCCAACGTCCTGACTTTC

d_gene: .
j_gene: TRBJ2-5
abundance: few
v_gene: TRBV7-6
CDR3aa: CASSLKNDSSFFRGETQYF
CDR3nt: TGTGCCAGCAGCTTAAAAAACGACTCTAGCTTTTTTAGGGGAGAGACCCAGTACTTC

d_gene: TRBD1
j_gene: TRBJ1-1
abundance: .
v_gene: TRBV5-6
CDR3aa: CASSLLDRGEGTEAFF
CDR3nt: TGTGCCAGCAGCTTGTTGGACAGGGGCGAGGGAACTGAAGCTTTCTTT

d_gene: TRBD1
j_gene: TRBJ2-7
abundance: .
v_gene: TRBV12-3/TRBV12-4
CDR3aa: CAITRTGQGALVYEQYF
CDR3nt: TGTGCCATCACGAGGACGGGACAGGGGGCGTTGGTCTACGAGCAGTACTTC

d_gene: TRBD1
j_gene: TRBJ2-7
abundance: few
v_gene: TRBV6-6
CDR3aa: CASSYRTGGSYEQYF
CDR3nt: TGTGCCAGCAGTTATCGGACAGGAGGCTCCTACGAGCAGTACTTC